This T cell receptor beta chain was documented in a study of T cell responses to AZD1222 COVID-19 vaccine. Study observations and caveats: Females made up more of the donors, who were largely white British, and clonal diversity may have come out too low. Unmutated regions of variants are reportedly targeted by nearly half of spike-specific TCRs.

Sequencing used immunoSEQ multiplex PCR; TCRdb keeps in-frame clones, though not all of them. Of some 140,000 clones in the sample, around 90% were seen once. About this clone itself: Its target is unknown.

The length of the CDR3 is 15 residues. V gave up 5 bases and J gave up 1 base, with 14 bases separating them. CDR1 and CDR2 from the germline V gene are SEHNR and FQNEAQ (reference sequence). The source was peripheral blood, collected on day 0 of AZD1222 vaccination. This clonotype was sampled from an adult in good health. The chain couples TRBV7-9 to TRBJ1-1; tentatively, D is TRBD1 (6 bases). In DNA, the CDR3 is TGTGCCAGCAGCGCTACAGGGCTGGGGAACACTGAAGCTTTCTTT. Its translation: CASSATGLGNTEAFF.